Listed here are 17 T cell receptor beta chains from one sample, sequenced in a study of early T cells in non-severe SARS-CoV-2 infection. MiXCR was run by TCRdb on the 5' RACE reads, yielding one entry per CDR3 protein. The sample contains approximately 66,000 distinct CDR3 sequences, roughly an eighth of which appear only once. Sequencing was carried out using whole blood. Receptor source: an adult who was a healthcare worker with PCR-confirmed SARS-CoV-2 infection or an uninfected control (not recorded which).

The chain combines TRBV7-2 with TRBJ2-7, with D maybe TRBD2 (6 bases). The CDR3 runs to 12 residues. Germline values: CDR1 SGHTA, CDR2 FQGNSA. V shed 6 bases and J shed 1 base, with 7 bases lying between them. In DNA form, the CDR3 reads TGTGCCAGCAGGGCGGGATCCTACGAGCAGTACTTC. Protein: CASRAGSYEQYF.

CDR3 amino acids: CASSTKPTTNEKLFF. Here the CDR3 DNA reads TGTGCCAGCAGTACCAAACCGACAACTAATGAAAAACTGTTTTTT. This chain links TRBV27 with TRBJ1-4; the D is unclear. This CDR3 is 15 amino acids long. Germline values: CDR1 MNHEY, CDR2 SMNVEV (reference sequence). Trimming took 5 bases from V and 0 from J, leaving 10 bases between them.

The chain employs TRBV30 and TRBJ2-3; D not resolved. V was shortened by 2 bases and J by 0 bases, with 6 bases between the two germline ends. This CDR3 is 13 amino acids long. Looked up from germline, CDR1 is GTSNPN and CDR2 is SVGIG (reference sequence). Here the CDR3 reads CAWSSASTDTQYF. The CDR3, as DNA: TGTGCCTGGAGTTCCGCTAGCACAGATACGCAGTATTTT. Complete variable domain (other parts from reference TRBV30 and TRBJ2-3): SQTIHQWPATLVQPVGSPLSLECTVEGTSNPNLYWYRQAAGRGLQLLFYSVGIGQISSEVPQNLSASRPQDRQFILSSKKLLLSDSGFYLCAWSSASTDTQYFGPGTRLTVL.

This clonotype turned up a few times. J is TRBJ2-4 and V is TRBV4-3; 9 nucleotides match TRBD2. The V segment lost 0 bases and the J segment 0 bases; nucleotides outside the gene matches: 12. The length of the CDR3 is 20 residues. Germline values: CDR1 LGHNA, CDR2 YSLEER. The CDR3 reads CASSQERIAGAGVAKNIQYF. The DNA for the CDR3 is TGCGCCAGCAGCCAAGAGAGGATAGCGGGGGCCGGAGTAGCCAAAAACATTCAGTACTTC.

This clonotype was recorded at least ten times. The J gene is TRBJ1-2, the V gene TRBV7-6; tentatively, D is TRBD1 (6 bases). Germline V gives CDR1 SGHVS, CDR2 FNYEAQ. The CDR3 is made up of 13 amino acids. The V gene lost 5 bases and the J gene lost 6 bases, with 13 bases spanning the gap. The CDR3 DNA follows: TGTGCCAGCAGCAGCAATCAGGGGAATGGCTACACCTTC. Protein product: CASSSNQGNGYTF.

With regard to this clonotype: A much larger clone lies one base from this, so it may be a read error. The chain's CDR3 is CTSSLLSMPGEKLFF. The CDR3 coding sequence is TGCACCAGCAGCTTGCTCTCGATGCCGGGGGAAAAACTGTTTTTT. This sequence joins TRBV5-1 and TRBJ1-4, with D unclear. CDR3 length: 15 amino acids. Germline loops: CDR1 SGHRS, CDR2 YFSETQ.

The CDR3 DNA is TGCAGTGCTAGAACTCCAGGGCGTACTGAAGCTTTCTTT. This encodes CSARTPGRTEAFF. The chain carries TRBV20-1 and TRBJ1-1; TRBD1 might be the D (5 bases). The CDR3 runs 13 residues. Per germline, CDR1 DFQATT and CDR2 SNEGSKA (reference sequence). Trimming stripped 2 bases from V and 5 bases from J, with 12 bases between.

This clonotype was seen a few times. This chain joins TRBV4-3 and TRBJ1-2; D may be TRBD1 (5 bases). V was shortened by 0 bases and J by 3 bases, with 14 bases between the two germline ends. The CDR3 covers 16 residues. The germline V gene has CDR1 LGHNA and CDR2 YSLEER. The CDR3 nucleotides are TGCGCCAGCAGCCAAGAACCACCCCGGGGGGACTATGGCTACACCTTC. It translates to CASSQEPPRGDYGYTF.

The chain is built from TRBV10-3 and TRBJ1-1; tentative D call: TRBD1 (6 bases). The CDR3 covers 16 residues. Trimming pared 3 bases from V and 1 base from J, leaving 15 bases between. CDR1 and CDR2 from the germline V gene are ENHRY and SYGVKD. CDR3 residues: CAISDSTGQRNTEAFF. The CDR3 region has the DNA TGTGCCATCAGTGACTCAACCGGACAGCGGAACACTGAAGCTTTCTTT.

In its sample, this clonotype was seen many times. The J gene is TRBJ1-2, the V gene TRBV20-1; no reliable D call. The CDR3 runs 12 residues. V lost 4 bases and J lost 0, with 6 bases in between. Germline values: CDR1 DFQATT, CDR2 SNEGSKA (reference sequence). The CDR3 DNA is TGCAGTGCTACAATAGCTAACTATGGCTACACCTTC. This sequence encodes CSATIANYGYTF.

The J gene is TRBJ2-1, the V gene TRBV5-5, with D perhaps TRBD2 (6 bases). Germline assignment: CDR1 SGHKS and CDR2 YYEKEE (reference sequence). V was cut by 4 bases and J by 8 bases, with 19 bases left in between. The CDR3 runs to 15 residues. The CDR3 DNA reads as TGTGCCAGCAGCCCGGAGGGATTAGGGGCCCATGAGCAGTTCTTC. It encodes CASSPEGLGAHEQFF.

In this sample, this clonotype turned up a few times. This chain joins TRBV15 and TRBJ1-5, with 8 bases aligning to TRBD1. This CDR3 region has 16 residues. Trimming removed 3 bases from V and 9 bases from J; junction bases left unmatched: 13. Germline V lookup: CDR1 LNHNV, CDR2 YYDKDF (reference sequence). The CDR3 spells CATSRGTGLDGRPQHF. The CDR3 DNA sequence: TGTGCCACCAGCAGGGGGACAGGCCTTGATGGTCGGCCCCAGCATTTT.

This clonotype was seen a few times. The chain combines TRBV30 with TRBJ1-1, with D maybe TRBD1 (6 bases). Trimming stripped 4 bases from V and 3 bases from J, with 12 bases between. This CDR3 contains 13 residues. CDR1 and CDR2 (germline): GTSNPN, SVGIG (reference sequence). The DNA for the CDR3 is TGTGCCTGGAAGAGGGGGGTGGACACTGAAGCTTTCTTT. This translates into CAWKRGVDTEAFF. Drawing the rest from reference TRBV30 and TRBJ1-1, the complete variable domain is SQTIHQWPATLVQPVGSPLSLECTVEGTSNPNLYWYRQAAGRGLQLLFYSVGIGQISSEVPQNLSASRPQDRQFILSSKKLLLSDSGFYLCAWKRGVDTEAFFGQGTRLTVV.

This clonotype showed up just a few times. The genes are TRBV5-1 and TRBJ2-3, with a weak D call TRBD2 (6 bases). Germline V lookup: CDR1 SGHRS, CDR2 YFSETQ. The CDR3 sequence is 14 residues long. V lost 0 bases to trimming and J lost 2 bases, with 7 bases between them. The CDR3 bases are TGCGCCAGCAGCTTGGCGGGAGCCACAGATACGCAGTATTTT. Protein: CASSLAGATDTQYF.

This clonotype was observed a few times. V is TRBV12-3 or TRBV12-4 and J is TRBJ1-6, with D possibly TRBD1 on 5 matching bases. The CDR3 spans 15 residues. The V end lost 3 bases, the J end lost 9 bases, and 15 bases lay between the germline ends. CDR3: CASSFLGEGISPLHF. The CDR3 coding sequence is TGTGCCAGCAGTTTCTTGGGGGAAGGGATTTCACCCCTCCACTTT.

The CDR3 bases are TGTGCCAGCAGCCCGCAAGCTTCGGCGGGGCCGGGGAATGAGCAGTTCTTC. This translates into CASSPQASAGPGNEQFF. The rearrangement links TRBV3-1 to TRBJ2-1; D may be TRBD2 (6 bases). CDR1 is LGHDT, CDR2 YNNKEL, per germline (reference sequence). CDR3 length equals 17 residues. The ends were cut back, 4 bases at V and 7 bases at J, with 23 bases in the middle.

Points on this clonotype: This clone may be a read error of a much larger clone one base away. The missing conserved phenylalanine or tryptophan at the end of this CDR3 makes a read error likely. The genes are TRBV9 and TRBJ1-1; no definite D call. V lost 4 bases to trimming and J lost 11 bases, with 15 bases between them. The CDR3 contains 12 residues. CDR1 and CDR2 from the germline V gene are SGDLS and YYNGEE. This CDR3 reads CASSSSGREAFS. CDR3 bases: TGTGCCAGCAGCTCAAGCGGCAGAGAGGCTTTCTCT.